Sequencing of this T cell receptor (beta chain) was carried out in a study of vaccination and CD4 T cells after COVID-19. The overall study: Convalescent individuals numbered four females and six males, two being Hispanic. Post-diagnosis, post-COVID samples were collected after a median around 100 days, ranging 35 to 161. Following dose two, a median roughly 72 days (range 14 to 241) passed before post-vaccine samples were taken.

Germline assignment: CDR1 DFQATT and CDR2 SNEGSKA (reference sequence). The V gene end was trimmed by 5 bases and the J gene end by 4 bases; junction bases not matched to a gene: 7. This CDR3 contains 13 residues. The study sequenced cultured CD4+ T cell DNA using the Oncomine TCR Beta short-read assay. It was from cultured CD4+ T cells that genomic DNA was extracted. TCRdb fed the PCR reads into MiXCR, producing one record per CDR3 protein. The data contain about 26,000 distinct CDR3 sequences, roughly 40% of them singletons. Described time point: late sampling 161 to 241 days after vaccination in a few convalescent patients. Noted treatment: approximately 9-day PBMC culture with coronavirus spike peptide pools or control peptides (ViraFEST assay). This clonotype was detected a few times. Its antigen is as yet unknown.

Sequences were derived from CD4+ T cells from blood, cultured in vitro, sampled about 7 months after SARS-CoV-2 vaccination. The chain links TRBV20-1 to TRBJ2-5; 7 bases are shared with TRBD2. The source of this sequence is a human donor who had recovered from COVID-19. In nucleotides, the CDR3 is TGCAGTGCTGGAGGGAGGGTTGGAGAGACCCAGTACTTC. Its protein product is CSAGGRVGETQYF.